This TCR beta chain is from a study of T-cell memory formation after mild COVID-19. Study-level results: SARS-CoV-2 specificity was not confirmed for second-wave clones peaking on day 37. Mainly in CM and EM were contracting CD4+ clones; CD8+ were in EMRA. Clones contracting day 15 to 85 were balanced CD4/CD8; later expanders leaned CD4+.

Germline loops: CDR1 LGHNA, CDR2 YSLEER. The V end lost 1 base, the J end lost 4 bases, and 7 bases lay between the germline ends. The CDR3 extends over 13 amino acids. MiXCR was run by TCRdb on the 5' RACE reads, yielding one entry per CDR3 protein. The table has 350,000 or so distinct CDR3 sequences, roughly 13% seen once. This clonotype was counted between two and nine times. No antigen is known for it. The specimen sequenced was PBMCs or a T cell subset sorted from them (not recorded which). V gene TRBV4-3 combines with J gene TRBJ1-1; D unresolved. This clonotype was sampled from a man between 18 and 29 years old who had mild COVID-19 (a few samples of this study predate the infection). Cell type and time point are not known. The CDR3 here is CASSQGAVTEAFF. The CDR3 nucleotides are TGCGCCAGCAGCCAAGGAGCGGTCACTGAAGCTTTCTTT.